The T cell receptor (beta chain) under discussion was sequenced for a study of blood T cell repertoires in COVID-19. Overall study: Specimens from acute and convalescent COVID-19 originated in the United States, Italy and Spain. Nucleic acid was either cDNA or gDNA, and it came from T cells, B-cell-depleted T cells, or PBMCs.

The CDR3 is 15 amino acids. The V gene's germline CDR1 is MNHEY and CDR2 SVGAGI. With 4 bases removed from V and 0 bases from J, the gap between germline ends came to 10 bases. Original handling: From reference gene primer amplification, estimates of nucleated cell counts were derived. Measured with immunoSEQ multiplex PCR; TCRdb has only the in-frame clones, and not every one. That table furnishes V, J and clone size, whereas the DNA furnished D and trimming. The sample has approximately 250,000 clones, 86% seen once; the top ten hold around 9%. The chain joins TRBV6-5 to TRBJ1-3; D is unresolved. The specimen sequenced was peripheral blood. This receptor was obtained from a man aged 40-49 years with active or convalescent COVID-19. In DNA form, the CDR3 reads TGTGCCAGCAGTTCGGGCGGGAGCTCTGGAAACACCATATATTTT. Residues: CASSSGGSSGNTIYF.